The source of this T cell receptor (beta chain) is a study of cytomegalovirus exposure and HLA in healthy donors. Findings and limits, study-wide: In a later analysis, HLA-associated beta chains showed higher expansion and lower generation probabilities than comparable chains. Previous analysis showed most TCR beta V segments were productive about 87% or about 30% of the time.

As to this clone: Its matching antigen is unknown.

Both 60 Vbeta primers and 13 Jbeta primers went into the PCR. Some clones are missing from TCRdb's copy, which holds only in-frame ones; the method was immunoSEQ multiplex PCR. The sample includes 100,000 to 150,000 clones, 80% to 85% seen only once; the top ten take about 0.63%. The V gene's germline CDR1 is GTSNPN and CDR2 SVGIG (reference sequence). The CDR3 is 14 amino acids. Trimming stripped 0 bases from V and 5 bases from J, with 13 bases between. The sample taken for sequencing was PBMCs. The clonotype was recovered from a young man in good health and CMV-seronegative. The chain joins TRBV30 to TRBJ1-1; D perhaps matches TRBD1 (6 bases). CDR3 DNA sequence: TGTGCCTGGAGTGTAGCCAGGGGTGTGACTGAAGCTTTCTTT. The encoded protein is CAWSVARGVTEAFF.